These 15 T cell receptor beta chains came from one sample sequenced in a study of vaccination and CD4 T cells after COVID-19. Their antigens remain unidentified. Cultured CD4+ T cell DNA underwent sequencing with the Oncomine TCR Beta short-read assay. TCRdb passed the PCR reads through MiXCR, listing each CDR3 protein once. The table lists nearly 15,000 distinct CDR3 sequences, around half of them singletons. The treatment here: approximately nine-day PBMC culture with coronavirus spike peptide pools or control peptides (ViraFEST assay). This specimen consisted of CD4+ T cells from blood, cultured in vitro, obtained before SARS-CoV-2 vaccination. All receptors derive from a human donor who had recovered from COVID-19.

V gene TRBV7-2 combines with J gene TRBJ1-6, with D perhaps TRBD1 (5 bases). Trimming removed 1 base from V and 7 bases from J, with 14 bases in between. This CDR3 contains 16 residues. The germline gives CDR1 SGHTA, CDR2 FQGNSA. CDR3 sequence: CASSLGPGGSNSPLHF. In nucleotides, the CDR3 is TGTGCCAGCAGCTTAGGCCCTGGGGGTTCGAATTCACCCCTCCACTTT.

The chain has TRBV20-1 and TRBJ1-1; the D gene is possibly TRBD1 (6 bases). Trimming cost V 5 bases and J 9 bases, with 13 bases left between them. This CDR3 has 11 amino acids. Germline assignment: CDR1 DFQATT and CDR2 SNEGSKA (reference sequence). CDR3 sequence (DNA): TGCAGTGCTTTTGACAGGAGTCAAGCTTTCTTT. This codes for CSAFDRSQAFF.

This clonotype was observed a single time. J is TRBJ2-1 and V is TRBV19; TRBD2 agrees at 7 bases. The CDR3 has 14 amino acids. Trimming cost V 3 bases and J 4 bases; bases outside gene matches: 3. Germline V gene data show CDR1 as LNHDA and CDR2 as SQIVND (reference sequence). In DNA, the CDR3 is TGTGCCAGTAGTATCTCTAGCGGTTACAATGAGCAGTTCTTC. Amino acid sequence: CASSISSGYNEQFF.

The V and J genes are TRBV29-1 and TRBJ2-7; TRBD1 is a possible D gene (6 bases). Germline V gene sequence: CDR1 SQVTM, CDR2 ANQGSEA. The CDR3 contains 14 residues. V was trimmed by 7 bases and J by 2 bases, leaving 18 bases between them. The CDR3 loop reads CSATGAGAPYEQYF. CDR3 coding DNA: TGCAGCGCCACTGGGGCAGGGGCGCCCTACGAGCAGTACTTC.

The rearrangement uses TRBV20-1 and TRBJ2-2; 8 nucleotides match TRBD2. The J segment lost 2 bases and the V segment lost 4 bases, leaving 6 bases of the junction unmatched. The CDR3 contains 15 residues. Germline V gives CDR1 DFQATT, CDR2 SNEGSKA (reference sequence). The CDR3 nucleotides are TGCAGTGCTATTCGGGGACTAGGCAACACCGGGGAGCTGTTTTTT. This gives the protein CSAIRGLGNTGELFF.

The chain has TRBV7-2 and TRBJ1-2; 7 bases map to TRBD1. Germline assignment: CDR1 SGHTA and CDR2 FQGNSA. The V gene end was trimmed by 3 bases and the J gene end by 8 bases; junction bases not matched to a gene: 9. The CDR3 has 14 residues. CDR3 in DNA: TGTGCCAGCAGCTTGGATCAGGGGGTAAAGGGCTACACCTTC. This translates into CASSLDQGVKGYTF.

This chain joins TRBV27 and TRBJ2-1, with D perhaps TRBD1 or TRBD2 (5 bases each). CDR3 length equals 16 residues. Trimming cost V 3 bases and J 6 bases, with 18 bases left between them. Germline CDR1 MNHEY, CDR2 SMNVEV (reference sequence). CDR3 amino acids: CASSFESGTPGNEQFF. The CDR3 nucleotides read TGTGCCAGCAGTTTTGAGTCCGGGACCCCGGGCAATGAGCAGTTCTTC.

In its sample, this clonotype was seen a few times. The V and J genes are TRBV6-1 and TRBJ1-5; perhaps TRBD1 as D (5 bases). The V gene lost 10 bases and the J gene lost 5 bases, with 21 bases spanning the gap. Germline CDR1 is MNHNS and CDR2 is SASEGT. This CDR3 is 15 amino acids long. In DNA, the CDR3 is TGTGCCACCGAATCGGGGCGGGGCCTCTATCAGCCCCAGCATTTT. This sequence encodes CATESGRGLYQPQHF.

The gene calls are TRBV2 and TRBJ2-5, with no clear D. CDR1 and CDR2 from the germline V gene are SNHLY and FYNNEI. Trimming stripped 6 bases from V and 1 base from J, with 9 bases between. CDR3 size: 13 residues. CDR3 nucleotides: TGTGCCAGCAGGCGAGACACCCAAGAGACCCAGTACTTC. Its translation: CASRRDTQETQYF.

This clonotype has more than one count but fewer than ten. The chain is built from TRBV19 and TRBJ2-5; tentative D call: TRBD2 (5 bases). The V gene's germline CDR1 is LNHDA and CDR2 SQIVND (reference sequence). V was pared by 5 bases and J by 4 bases, with 14 bases between. CDR3 size: 14 residues. CDR3 in amino acids: CASSLLGIAETQYF. The CDR3 bases are TGTGCCAGTAGTTTACTAGGAATCGCAGAGACCCAGTACTTC.

The gene calls are TRBV20-1 and TRBJ2-3; 7 positions agree with TRBD1. This CDR3 region has 16 residues. Trimming took 2 bases from V and 4 from J; bases not matched to a gene: 12. Germline assignment: CDR1 DFQATT and CDR2 SNEGSKA (reference sequence). The CDR3 region has the DNA TGCAGTGCTAGACCACTCAGGGGGTCTGACGCAGATACGCAGTATTTT. Translation gives CSARPLRGSDADTQYF.

This CDR3 is CASSADRGRTEAFF. In nucleotides, the CDR3 is TGTGCCAGCAGTGCCGACAGGGGTCGGACTGAAGCTTTCTTT. The rearrangement links TRBV25-1 to TRBJ1-1, with 8 bases aligning to TRBD1. The CDR3 extends over 14 amino acids. V shed 4 bases, J shed 5 bases, and the junction held 6 bases outside the gene matches. Germline V lookup: CDR1 MGHDK, CDR2 SYGVNS.

This clonotype came up a few times. This rearrangement joins TRBV19 to TRBJ1-2; D may be TRBD1 (5 bases). Trimming removed 5 bases at V and 6 bases at J, with 13 bases between. CDR3 length: 13 amino acids. Germline V gene lookup returns CDR1 LNHDA and CDR2 SQIVND (reference sequence). CDR3 DNA sequence: TGTGCCAGTAGTCCCCTCAGAGGGGATGGCTACACCTTC. As protein: CASSPLRGDGYTF.

The chain joins TRBV7-2 to TRBJ1-2, with D tentatively TRBD1 (5 bases). This CDR3 region has 13 residues. CDR1 SGHTA and CDR2 FQGNSA come from the germline V gene. Trimming cost V 5 bases and J 6 bases, with 13 bases left between them. The CDR3 DNA is TGTGCCAGCAGCCCGACAGAGCACCATGGCTACACCTTC. As protein: CASSPTEHHGYTF.

The chain uses TRBV7-2 and TRBJ2-2; TRBD2 agrees at 8 bases. Germline V CDR1 and CDR2: SGHTA, FQGNSA. The CDR3 runs to 17 residues. J was trimmed by 3 bases and V by 1 base; bases with no gene match: 7. CDR3 nucleotide sequence: TGTGCCAGCAGCTTAGATCCGGGAGGGCTCGACACCGGGGAGCTGTTTTTT. Encoded protein: CASSLDPGGLDTGELFF.